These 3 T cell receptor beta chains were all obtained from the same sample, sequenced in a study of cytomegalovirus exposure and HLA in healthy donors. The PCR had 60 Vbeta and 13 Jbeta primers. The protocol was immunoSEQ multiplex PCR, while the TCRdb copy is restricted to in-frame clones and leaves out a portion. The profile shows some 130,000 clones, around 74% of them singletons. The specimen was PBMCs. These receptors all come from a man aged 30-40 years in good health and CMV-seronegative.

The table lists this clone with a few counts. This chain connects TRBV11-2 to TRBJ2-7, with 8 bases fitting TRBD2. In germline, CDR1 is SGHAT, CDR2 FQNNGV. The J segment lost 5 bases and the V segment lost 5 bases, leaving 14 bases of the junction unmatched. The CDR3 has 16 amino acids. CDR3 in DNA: TGTGCCAGCAGCCTACCCCCGGGGGGGGTTTTTCACGAGCAGTACTTC. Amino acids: CASSLPPGGVFHEQYF.

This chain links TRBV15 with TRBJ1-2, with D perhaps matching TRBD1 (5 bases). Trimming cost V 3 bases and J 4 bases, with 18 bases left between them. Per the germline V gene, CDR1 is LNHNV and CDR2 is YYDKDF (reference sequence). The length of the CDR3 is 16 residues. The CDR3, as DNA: TGTGCCACCAGCAGGGCCTCCCGGGAGAGGGGCTATGGCTACACCTTC. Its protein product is CATSRASRERGYGYTF.

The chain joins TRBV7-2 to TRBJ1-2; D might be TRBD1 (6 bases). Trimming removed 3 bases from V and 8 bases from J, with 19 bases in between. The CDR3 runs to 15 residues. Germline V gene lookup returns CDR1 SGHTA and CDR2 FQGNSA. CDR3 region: CASSFQGTTGLGYTF. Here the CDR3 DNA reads TGTGCCAGCAGCTTCCAGGGGACAACAGGTCTGGGCTACACCTTC.